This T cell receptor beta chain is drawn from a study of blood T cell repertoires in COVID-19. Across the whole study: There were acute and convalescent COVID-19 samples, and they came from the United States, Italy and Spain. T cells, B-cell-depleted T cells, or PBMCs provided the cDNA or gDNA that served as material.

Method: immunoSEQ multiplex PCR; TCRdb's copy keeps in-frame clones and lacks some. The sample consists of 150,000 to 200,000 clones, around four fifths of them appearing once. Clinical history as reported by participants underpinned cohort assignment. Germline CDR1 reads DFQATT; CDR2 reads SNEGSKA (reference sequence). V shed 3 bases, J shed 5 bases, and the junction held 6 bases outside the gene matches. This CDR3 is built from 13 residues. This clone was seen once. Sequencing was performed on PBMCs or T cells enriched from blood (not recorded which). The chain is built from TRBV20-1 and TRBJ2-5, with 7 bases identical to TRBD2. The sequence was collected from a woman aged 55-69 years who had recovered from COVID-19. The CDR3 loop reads CSASGRELETQYF. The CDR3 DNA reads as TGCAGTGCTAGTGGGCGGGAGTTGGAGACCCAGTACTTC.